The 25 T cell receptor beta chains in this list originate from one sample, sequenced in a study of T cell responses to AZD1222 COVID-19 vaccine. TCRdb's table, derived via immunoSEQ multiplex PCR, lists solely in-frame clones and lacks some. Among about 200,000 clones listed, approximately 92% were seen once. The sample was peripheral blood, taken 28 days after the second dose of the MenACWY control vaccine. The receptors were sampled from an adult who received the MenACWY meningococcal vaccine as a control.

CDR3 nucleotides: TGTGCCAGCAGTTTTCGCGACCGAGGCTATGGCTACACCTTC. This gives the protein CASSFRDRGYGYTF. The chain recombines TRBV27 with TRBJ1-2; the D is unclear. Germline values: CDR1 MNHEY, CDR2 SMNVEV (reference sequence). CDR3 length: 14 residues. Trimming cost V 3 bases and J 4 bases, with 12 bases left between them.

This chain connects TRBV3-1 (or the pseudogene TRBV3-2) to TRBJ1-5; perhaps TRBD1 as D (5 bases). Germline V lookup: CDR1 LGHDT, CDR2 YNNKEL (reference sequence). The CDR3 loop spans 14 amino acids. V lost 3 bases and J 1 base, leaving 7 bases between the germline ends. The CDR3 nucleotides read TGTGCCAGCAGCCAGAGGGGCAGCAATCAGCCCCAGCATTTT. Its protein product is CASSQRGSNQPQHF.

V usage is TRBV27 and J usage is TRBJ2-1; 7 bases line up with TRBD2. Germline trimming cut 2 bases from V and 9 bases from J; bases unmatched to any gene: 4. Germline V lookup: CDR1 MNHEY, CDR2 SMNVEV (reference sequence). The CDR3 contains 13 residues. The CDR3 DNA reads TGTGCCAGCAGTTTAGCGGGAGCCCTTGAGCAGTTCTTC. It encodes CASSLAGALEQFF.

The count of this clone is one. CDR3 residues: CSAQGPTDSNYGYTF. The CDR3, as DNA: TGCAGCGCCCAAGGTCCGACAGACTCTAACTATGGCTACACCTTC. V is TRBV29-1 and J is TRBJ1-2; possible D gene TRBD1, 5 bases. Trimming removed 7 bases from V and 0 bases from J, with 18 bases in between. From germline, CDR1 is SQVTM and CDR2 ANQGSEA. The CDR3 loop spans 15 amino acids.

This chain links TRBV14 with TRBJ2-1; 7 bases are a match to TRBD1. The trim removed 4 bases at V and 0 bases at J, leaving 6 bases unmatched. CDR3 size: 16 residues. Germline values: CDR1 SGHDN, CDR2 FVKESK. The CDR3 sequence: CASSPPTGSSYNEQFF. CDR3 bases: TGTGCCAGCAGCCCGCCGACAGGGAGCTCCTACAATGAGCAGTTCTTC.

The chain joins TRBV30 to TRBJ2-6; TRBD1 matches 8 bases. Germline V gives CDR1 GTSNPN, CDR2 SVGIG (reference sequence). The length of the CDR3 is 16 residues. The trim removed 1 base at V and 4 bases at J, leaving 6 bases unmatched. CDR3 protein: CAWSGQGARGANVLTF. In nucleotides, the CDR3 is TGTGCCTGGAGTGGGCAGGGGGCGAGAGGGGCCAACGTCCTGACTTTC.

The DNA of the CDR3 is TGTGCCGCCCGGGAGCTTAACTATGGCTACACCTTC. Its translation: CAARELNYGYTF. The rearrangement uses TRBV28 and TRBJ1-2; D is unresolved. Germline V gene lookup returns CDR1 MDHEN and CDR2 SYDVKM. Trimming removed 11 bases at V and 1 base at J, with 11 bases between. The CDR3 runs to 12 residues.

The gene calls are TRBV15 and TRBJ1-2, with D possibly TRBD1 on 5 matching bases. The CDR3 has 12 residues. Trimming removed 3 bases from V and 8 bases from J, with 10 bases in between. CDR1 and CDR2 (germline): LNHNV, YYDKDF (reference sequence). CDR3 protein: CATSSWGWGYTF. The CDR3 coding sequence is TGTGCCACCAGCAGCTGGGGCTGGGGCTACACCTTC.

This chain connects TRBV7-9 to TRBJ1-5; D is unresolved. The CDR3 contains 15 residues. V was clipped by 5 bases and J by 4 bases, with 15 bases between them. The germline V gene encodes CDR1 SEHNR and CDR2 FQNEAQ (reference sequence). The CDR3 DNA reads TGTGCCAGCAGCCCGAGCTCGGGTCGGAATCAGCCCCAGCATTTT. This sequence encodes CASSPSSGRNQPQHF.

The chain joins TRBV9 to TRBJ2-3; TRBD2 aligns across 16 bases. Unmatched junction bases numbered 9, after V lost 3 bases and J lost 5 bases. Germline V CDR1 and CDR2: SGDLS, YYNGEE. CDR3 length equals 18 residues. The CDR3 nucleotides read TGTGCCAGCAGCGCCTCCGGGACTAGCGGGAGGGTTGGAGATACGCAGTATTTT. It specifies CASSASGTSGRVGDTQYF.

DNA of the CDR3: TGTGCCAGCAGCTTAGAAAGGTACGAGCAGTACTTC. Its protein product is CASSLERYEQYF. This sequence joins TRBV11-3 and TRBJ2-7; no clear D. CDR1 is SGHNT and CDR2 is YENEEA in the germline V gene. The germline V and J ends were trimmed by 0 bases and 4 bases, with 4 bases remaining between them. The CDR3 has 12 amino acids.

J is TRBJ2-5 and V is TRBV5-8; TRBD1 or TRBD2 may be the D gene (5 bases each). Germline V gene sequence: CDR1 SGHTS, CDR2 YDEGEE. Trimming pared 0 bases from V and 4 bases from J, leaving 13 bases between. The CDR3 contains 15 residues. CDR3 DNA: TGTGCCAGCAGCTTGGGATCCTCAGGGAGAGAGACCCAGTACTTC. It yields the protein CASSLGSSGRETQYF. Supplemented by reference TRBV5-8 and TRBJ2-5, the full variable domain reads EAGVTQSPTHLIKTRGQQATLRCSPISGHTSVYWYQQALGLGLQFLLWYDEGEERNRGNFPPRFSGRQFPNYSSELNVNALELEDSALYLCASSLGSSGRETQYFGPGTRLLVL.

The V call is TRBV12-5, the J call TRBJ2-2, with 8 bases lining up with TRBD1. Germline V gives CDR1 LGHNT, CDR2 FRNRAP. The CDR3 runs to 19 residues. V was pared by 3 bases and J by 1 base, with 13 bases of the junction left unmatched. The CDR3 nucleotides are TGTGCTAGTGGTTTTCACCCGCAACGACAGGGGCGGAACACCGGGGAGCTGTTTTTT. It translates to CASGFHPQRQGRNTGELFF. Looking up the rest from reference TRBV12-5 and TRBJ2-2 gives the full variable domain: DARVTQTPRHKVTEMGQEVTMRCQPILGHNTVFWYRQTMMQGLELLAYFRNRAPLDDSGMPKDRFSAEMPDATLATLKIQPSEPRDSAVYFCASGFHPQRQGRNTGELFFGEGSRLTVL.

J is TRBJ2-7 and V is TRBV6-1, with D maybe TRBD2 (5 bases). The V end was cut by 1 base, the J end by 3 bases, with 13 bases between. CDR3 size: 15 residues. The germline V gene has CDR1 MNHNS and CDR2 SASEGT. The CDR3: CASSEGASRLYEQYF. The CDR3 bases are TGTGCCAGCAGTGAAGGGGCTAGCCGGCTCTACGAGCAGTACTTC.

This clone was counted a single time. This sequence joins TRBV12-2 and TRBJ2-5; the D call TRBD2 from the table was never checked on the DNA. TRBV12-2 is assigned pseudogene status. This CDR3 is 16 amino acids long. The CDR3: CASRAYRGRAGETQYF. The CDR3 coding sequence is TGTGCAAGTCGCGCCTACCGCGGGAGGGCCGGGGAGACCCAGTACTTC.

The chain combines TRBV19 with TRBJ1-2; D not certain. The length of the CDR3 is 16 residues. Deletions cut 5 bases from V and 0 bases from J, with 16 bases between. Germline CDR1 LNHDA, CDR2 SQIVND (reference sequence). This CDR3 reads CASSEEGVRANYGYTF. The CDR3 DNA sequence: TGTGCCAGTAGTGAGGAAGGCGTTCGCGCTAACTATGGCTACACCTTC.

This chain links TRBV19 with TRBJ1-2; 9 nucleotides align to TRBD1. CDR1 is LNHDA, CDR2 SQIVND, per germline (reference sequence). This CDR3 has 13 amino acids. V trimming: 6 bases; J trimming: 3 bases; junction bases outside the gene matches: 2. CDR3 nucleotides: TGTGCCAGTAGAACAGGGGGCGACTATGGCTACACCTTC. Its protein is CASRTGGDYGYTF.

CDR3 protein: CASRSGSANEKLFF. DNA for the CDR3: TGTGCCAGCAGGTCCGGGTCCGCAAATGAAAAACTGTTTTTT. V is TRBV28 and J is TRBJ1-4; D not certain. V was cut by 6 bases and J by 5 bases, with 13 bases left in between. The CDR3 is 14 amino acids. Germline loops: CDR1 MDHEN, CDR2 SYDVKM.

The rearrangement joins TRBV4-2 to TRBJ1-5, with D unresolved. This CDR3 is 13 amino acids long. V gave up 1 base and J gave up 3 bases, with 4 bases separating them. Germline V CDR1 and CDR2: LGHNA, YNFKEQ. The CDR3 protein is CASSQGVNQPQHF. In DNA, the CDR3 is TGTGCCAGCAGCCAAGGGGTCAATCAGCCCCAGCATTTT.

In this sample, this clone turned up a few times. The chain recombines TRBV18 with TRBJ1-6; 9 bases match TRBD1. This CDR3 region has 15 residues. Germline CDR1 and CDR2: KGHSH and LQKENI. With 1 base clipped from V and 5 bases from J, the junction kept 0 bases outside the gene matches. CDR3 bases: TGTGCCAGCTCACCACGGACAGGGGATAATTCACCCCTCCACTTT. As protein: CASSPRTGDNSPLHF.

V usage is TRBV14 and J usage is TRBJ2-7; 9 bases align to TRBD2. CDR3 length: 15 amino acids. The junction had 7 bases not matched to a gene; V was cut back by 6 bases and J by 1 base. Germline-derived CDR1 and CDR2 are SGHDN and FVKESK. Here the CDR3 DNA reads TGTGCCAGCAGTCGTAGCGGGAGCGGTTCCTACGAGCAGTACTTC. Translating it yields CASSRSGSGSYEQYF.

The rearrangement uses TRBV4-2 and TRBJ2-3; 9 nucleotides align to TRBD2. CDR1 is LGHNA and CDR2 is YNFKEQ in the germline V gene. Trimming cost V 0 bases and J 5 bases; bases outside gene matches: 6. The CDR3 covers 16 residues. The CDR3 region is CASSQEASGKRDTQYF. In DNA form, the CDR3 reads TGTGCCAGCAGCCAAGAAGCTAGCGGGAAGCGAGATACGCAGTATTTT.

This clone appeared a single time. This chain connects TRBV19 to TRBJ2-5; TRBD1 matches at 9 bases. CDR3 length equals 16 residues. Germline loops: CDR1 LNHDA, CDR2 SQIVND (reference sequence). The junction had 7 bases not matched to a gene; V was cut back by 1 base and J by 4 bases. The CDR3 nucleotides are TGTGCCAGTAGTATAGGGGGGACAGGGAAGGGAGAGACCCAGTACTTC. As protein: CASSIGGTGKGETQYF.

V gene TRBV24-1 combines with J gene TRBJ2-2; either TRBD1 or TRBD2 may fit D (5 bases each). Trimming pared 3 bases from V and 4 bases from J, leaving 11 bases between. Germline CDR1 KGHDR, CDR2 SFDVKD. The CDR3 sequence is 15 residues long. CDR3 sequence: CATSDPTEGTGELFF. CDR3 coding DNA: TGTGCCACCAGTGATCCGACAGAGGGCACCGGGGAGCTGTTTTTT.

The chain uses TRBV2 and TRBJ2-1, with D tentatively TRBD1 (5 bases). In germline, CDR1 is SNHLY, CDR2 FYNNEI. The CDR3 runs 13 residues. V lost 4 bases, J lost 4 bases, and 8 bases lay in between. CDR3 sequence (DNA): TGTGCCAGCAGTGTGACAGCATACAATGAGCAGTTCTTC. Protein sequence: CASSVTAYNEQFF.